These 21 T cell receptor beta chains share one sample of origin, sequenced in a study of cytomegalovirus exposure and HLA in healthy donors (dated by TCRdb to about 2017). Libraries were made using the immunoSEQ multiplex PCR assay. Here the immuneACCESS table is served through TCRdb, limited to in-frame sequences with V and J called. Missing clones are a known gap in these copies; in checked studies unresolved V genes cover under half, and the rest lacks a known reason. This sample lists about 250,000 clones; approximately 87% were detected once. The ten top clones hold around 2.6% of the sample. Sequencing was done on a sample of PBMCs. The source is a man aged 18-30 years in good health and CMV-seronegative.

The chain uses TRBV11-2 and TRBJ1-5, with TRBD1 matching over 10 bases. V dropped 4 bases and J dropped 6; count of bases not matched to a gene: 6. The CDR3 sequence is 15 residues long. Germline values: CDR1 SGHAT, CDR2 FQNNGV. CDR3 sequence: CASSSRQGAGQPQHF. The CDR3 bases are TGTGCCAGCAGCTCTCGACAGGGGGCCGGTCAGCCCCAGCATTTT.

This chain links TRBV5-4 with TRBJ2-1; 11 nucleotides match TRBD2. Unmatched junction bases numbered 2, after V lost 4 bases and J lost 2 bases. The CDR3 runs 15 residues. Germline V lookup: CDR1 SGHNT, CDR2 YYREEE (reference sequence). This chain's CDR3 is CASSLSGRAYNEQFF. The CDR3 coding sequence is TGTGCCAGCAGCCTTAGCGGGAGGGCCTACAATGAGCAGTTCTTC.

The chain joins TRBV10-1 to TRBJ2-1, with TRBD2 matching 9 bases. CDR3 length: 15 residues. The germline CDR1 and CDR2 sequences are WNHNN and SYGVQD (reference sequence). V lost 3 bases to trimming and J lost 8 bases; unmatched junction nucleotides: 8. CDR3 bases: TGCGCCAGCAGTGATCGGGGATTAGCGGGAGATGAGCAGTTCTTC. It specifies CASSDRGLAGDEQFF.

V gene TRBV30 combines with J gene TRBJ1-4; D call uncertain. V was shortened by 4 bases and J by 3 bases, with 15 bases between the two germline ends. The CDR3 has 15 residues. Germline V gene data show CDR1 as GTSNPN and CDR2 as SVGIG (reference sequence). The CDR3: CAWTQWRRPNEKLFF. The CDR3 DNA sequence: TGTGCCTGGACCCAGTGGAGGAGGCCTAATGAAAAACTGTTTTTT.

The rearrangement links TRBV7-2 to TRBJ2-7, with TRBD1 identical over 8 bases. Trimming took 5 bases from V and 4 from J; bases not matched to a gene: 10. The germline CDR1 and CDR2 sequences are SGHTA and FQGNSA. The CDR3 covers 15 residues. The CDR3 sequence is CASSRTGTGPYEQYF. The CDR3 nucleotides read TGTGCCAGCAGCAGGACCGGGACAGGTCCTTACGAGCAGTACTTC. Drawing the rest from reference TRBV7-2 and TRBJ2-7, the complete variable domain is GAGVSQSPSNKVTEKGKDVELRCDPISGHTALYWYRQSLGQGLEFLIYFQGNSAPDKSGLPSDRFSAERTGGSVSTLTIQRTQQEDSAVYLCASSRTGTGPYEQYFGPGTRLTVT.

J is TRBJ2-2 and V is TRBV5-1; 9 bases agree with TRBD1. This CDR3 spans 16 amino acids. CDR1 and CDR2 from the germline V gene are SGHRS and YFSETQ. V lost 3 bases and J lost 4; bases outside the gene matches: 7. As DNA, the CDR3 is TGCGCCAGCAGCTCGCCGACGACAGGGGGCACCGGGGAGCTGTTTTTT. Protein product: CASSSPTTGGTGELFF.

V usage is TRBV29-1 and J usage is TRBJ2-4; D is undetermined. The CDR3 is 12 amino acids. Germline CDR1 is SQVTM and CDR2 is ANQGSEA. V lost 7 bases to trimming and J lost 0 bases, with 7 bases between them. CDR3 in DNA: TGCAGCGCCGTACTAGCCAAAAACATTCAGTACTTC. Translating it yields CSAVLAKNIQYF.

The sample holds a few counts of this clone. The chain uses TRBV7-9 and TRBJ1-2; D remains ambiguous. CDR3 size: 12 residues. CDR1 SEHNR and CDR2 FQNEAQ come from the germline V gene (reference sequence). V lost 1 base and J 4 bases, leaving 4 bases between the germline ends. Here the CDR3 reads CASSLGVYGYTF. The CDR3 DNA reads as TGTGCCAGCAGCTTAGGCGTCTATGGCTACACCTTC.

The genes are TRBV4-1 and TRBJ2-7; 7 positions match TRBD2. The CDR3 spans 16 residues. The J segment lost 2 bases and the V segment lost 4 bases, leaving 11 bases of the junction unmatched. Germline values: CDR1 MGHRA, CDR2 YSYEKL. The CDR3 sequence: CASSPVLLADPYEQYF. CDR3 coding DNA: TGCGCCAGCAGCCCGGTCCTTCTAGCGGACCCCTACGAGCAGTACTTC.

This chain links TRBV4-1 with TRBJ2-3; 7 bases agree with TRBD1. Germline V CDR1 and CDR2: MGHRA, YSYEKL. The CDR3 consists of 16 residues. V gave up 4 bases and J gave up 0 bases; unmatched junction bases: 7. CDR3 region: CASSLQDRASTDTQYF. CDR3 bases: TGCGCCAGCAGCCTTCAAGACAGGGCGAGCACAGATACGCAGTATTTT.

The V call is TRBV7-9, the J call TRBJ2-7; tentatively, D is TRBD2 (5 bases). V was clipped by 4 bases and J by 3 bases, with 19 bases between them. Germline lookup yields CDR1 SEHNR and CDR2 FQNEAQ (reference sequence). This CDR3 comprises 16 residues. The CDR3 coding sequence is TGTGCCAGCAGCTCAACTTTTTCGAGGGAGATCTACGAGCAGTACTTC. Its protein is CASSSTFSREIYEQYF.

The rearrangement links TRBV5-4 to TRBJ2-5; 7 nucleotides match TRBD2. V lost 1 base, J lost 5 bases, and 11 bases stayed unmatched. From germline, CDR1 is SGHNT and CDR2 YYREEE (reference sequence). The CDR3 spans 16 residues. CDR3 bases: TGTGCCAGCAGCTTGCATCCCAGGGAGGGAACTGAGACCCAGTACTTC. Protein: CASSLHPREGTETQYF.

The chain couples TRBV5-4 to TRBJ2-1; 8 bases match TRBD2. CDR3 size: 15 residues. From germline, CDR1 is SGHNT and CDR2 YYREEE (reference sequence). J gave up 0 bases and V 3 bases, and 2 bases lay outside the gene matches. For the CDR3, the DNA is TGTGCCAGCAGCTCGACTAGCGACTCCTACAATGAGCAGTTCTTC. Translated: CASSSTSDSYNEQFF.

Of note for this clone: Germline is not matched at one junction end, which may reflect a read error. The chain joins TRBV7-7 to TRBJ2-5, with 8 bases lining up with TRBD1. The V gene's germline CDR1 is SSHAT and CDR2 FNYEAQ (reference sequence). The CDR3 spans 14 residues. The CDR3 loop reads CASSRTGTQETQYF. Written as DNA, the CDR3 is TGTGCTAGCAGCCGGACAGGGACACAAGAGACCCAGTACTTC.

This sequence joins TRBV28 and TRBJ2-7; perhaps TRBD1 as D (6 bases). The CDR3 is 15 amino acids. Germline V lookup: CDR1 MDHEN, CDR2 SYDVKM. V shed 3 bases and J shed 6 bases, with 18 bases lying between them. The CDR3 DNA reads as TGTGCCAGCAGTTTCCTGGACAGAGAGGTAGGCGAGCAGTACTTC. As protein: CASSFLDREVGEQYF.

Comments on this clone: The same CDR3 can be traced to other DNA sequences in this sample. This chain uses TRBV27 with TRBJ2-7; D gene ambiguous. The germline V gene has CDR1 MNHEY and CDR2 SMNVEV (reference sequence). Trimming pared 2 bases from V and 2 bases from J, leaving 7 bases between. This CDR3 has 13 amino acids. Written as DNA, the CDR3 is TGTGCCAGCAGTTTAGGGCAGACCTACGAGCAGTACTTC. Its protein product is CASSLGQTYEQYF.

The V and J genes are TRBV27 and TRBJ2-1; 8 positions agree with TRBD2. Germline V CDR1 and CDR2: MNHEY, SMNVEV (reference sequence). The CDR3 spans 16 residues. Germline trimming cut 5 bases from V and 2 bases from J; bases unmatched to any gene: 8. In DNA, the CDR3 is TGTGCCAGCAGTCCCGGACCGGGACTAGCCTACAATGAGCAGTTCTTC. Translated, it gives CASSPGPGLAYNEQFF.

The genes are TRBV30 and TRBJ2-1; 8 bases are a match to TRBD2. Per germline, CDR1 GTSNPN and CDR2 SVGIG (reference sequence). J lost 9 bases, V lost 0 bases, and 13 bases had no gene match. This CDR3 has 16 amino acids. This CDR3 reads CAWSVRMGLGLREQFF. CDR3 DNA: TGTGCCTGGAGTGTACGAATGGGACTAGGACTCCGTGAGCAGTTCTTC.

The chain combines TRBV28 with TRBJ1-2; D remains unclear. Between the trimmed V and J ends, which lost 2 bases and 4 bases, there was a span of 14 bases. Germline CDR1 MDHEN, CDR2 SYDVKM. The CDR3 is 15 amino acids. CDR3 in amino acids: CASSLDTGEGYGYTF. DNA for the CDR3: TGTGCCAGCAGTTTAGATACCGGGGAAGGCTATGGCTACACCTTC.

The J gene is TRBJ2-7, the V gene TRBV5-1; 8 positions match TRBD2. J gave up 5 bases and V 3 bases, and 13 bases lay outside the gene matches. The CDR3 totals 16 residues. CDR1 SGHRS and CDR2 YFSETQ come from the germline V gene. The CDR3 region is CASSSDSAGEDHEQYF. As DNA, the CDR3 is TGCGCCAGCAGCTCCGATTCAGCGGGAGAGGACCACGAGCAGTACTTC.

The J gene is TRBJ1-1, the V gene TRBV28; 9 bases are shared with TRBD1. With V trimmed by 4 bases and J by 1 base, 4 bases remained unmatched. CDR1 is MDHEN and CDR2 is SYDVKM in the germline V gene. This CDR3 spans 15 amino acids. In DNA form, the CDR3 reads TGTGCCAGCAGTTCTTACAGGGGGCCGAACACTGAAGCTTTCTTT. This codes for CASSSYRGPNTEAFF.